This paragraph reports one TCR beta chain. The antigen remains undetermined. The sample is drawn from a study of T cell responses to AZD1222 COVID-19 vaccine. Study results and caveats: Donors were largely white British and mainly female; clonal diversity was possibly underestimated. Researchers report vaccine-associated CD4 TCRs spanning spike, with dominance at 160-218 and 743-854.

Germline CDR1 SQVTM, CDR2 ANQGSEA. V shed 2 bases and J shed 4 bases, with 11 bases lying between them. This CDR3 has 14 residues. Clones were sequenced by immunoSEQ multiplex PCR, and TCRdb holds only the in-frame ones, with some missing. The sample consists of 80,000 to 90,000 clones, about 90% of them appearing once. The chain recombines TRBV29-1 with TRBJ2-2; weak D call: TRBD1 (6 bases). The clonotype comes from an adult in good health. Sequencing was performed on peripheral blood, taken on day 0 of AZD1222 vaccination. CDR3 DNA sequence: TGCAGCGTTGAACAGGGGTTGGGCACCGGGGAGCTGTTTTTT. Its protein product is CSVEQGLGTGELFF.